A single T cell receptor (beta chain) is shown here with its context. Its antigen is unidentified. V lost 7 bases, J lost 0 bases, and 9 bases stayed unmatched. The CDR3 is 16 amino acids. Germline assignment: CDR1 LNHDA and CDR2 SQIVND (reference sequence). This entry belongs to a study of cytomegalovirus exposure and HLA in healthy donors. Study-wide results and limits: In a later analysis, across HLA loci, associated TCR counts were highest for DRB1, lowest for HLA-C. TCR beta sequences numbering 15,000 to 20,000 were associated with HLA alleles at 0.05 false discovery rate in a later analysis. A previous analysis found most TCR beta V segments productive roughly 87% or roughly 30% of the time.

Primers included in the PCR were 60 Vbeta and 13 Jbeta primers. Produced via immunoSEQ multiplex PCR; TCRdb's table is partial and in-frame only. The sample includes around 130,000 clones, 65% to 85% of them seen just once. The chain carries TRBV19 and TRBJ2-1; 7 bases match TRBD2. Sequencing was performed on PBMCs. The receptor's source is a woman aged 18-30 years in good health and CMV-seronegative. The DNA for the CDR3 is TGTGCCAGTACCCCGGCAGGCGGGAGCTCCTACAATGAGCAGTTCTTC. It specifies CASTPAGGSSYNEQFF.